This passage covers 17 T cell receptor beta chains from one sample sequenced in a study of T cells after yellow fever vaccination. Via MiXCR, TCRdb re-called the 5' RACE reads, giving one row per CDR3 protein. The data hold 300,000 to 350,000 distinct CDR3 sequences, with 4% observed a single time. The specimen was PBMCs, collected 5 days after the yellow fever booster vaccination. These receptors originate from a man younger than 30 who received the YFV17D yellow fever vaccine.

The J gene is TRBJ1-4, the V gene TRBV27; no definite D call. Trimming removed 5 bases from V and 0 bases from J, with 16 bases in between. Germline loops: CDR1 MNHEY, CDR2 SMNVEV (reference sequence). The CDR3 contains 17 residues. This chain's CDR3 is CASSPKQRVATNEKLFF. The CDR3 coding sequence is TGTGCCAGCAGTCCGAAACAGCGGGTAGCAACTAATGAAAAACTGTTTTTT.

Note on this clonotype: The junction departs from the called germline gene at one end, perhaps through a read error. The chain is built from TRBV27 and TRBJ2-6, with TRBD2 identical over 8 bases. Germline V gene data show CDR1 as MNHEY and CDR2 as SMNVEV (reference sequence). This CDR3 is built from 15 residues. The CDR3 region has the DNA TGTGCCAGCAGTTCGGGGGGGTCTGGGGTCAACGTCCTGACTTTC. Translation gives CASSSGGSGVNVLTF.

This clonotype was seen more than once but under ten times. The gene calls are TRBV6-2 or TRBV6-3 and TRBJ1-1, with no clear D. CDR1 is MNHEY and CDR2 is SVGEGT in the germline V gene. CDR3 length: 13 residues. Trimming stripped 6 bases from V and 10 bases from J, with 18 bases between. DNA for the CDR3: TGTGCCAGCAGCAAGGGCGCGGCCTTAGGAGCTTTCTTT. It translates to CASSKGAALGAFF.

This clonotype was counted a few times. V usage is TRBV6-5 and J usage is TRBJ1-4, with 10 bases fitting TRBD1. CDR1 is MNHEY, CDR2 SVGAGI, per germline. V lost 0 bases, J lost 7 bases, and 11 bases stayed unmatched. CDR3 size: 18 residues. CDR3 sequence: CASSYSGQGINESEKLFF. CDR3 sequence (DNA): TGTGCCAGCAGTTACTCGGGACAGGGGATAAACGAGAGTGAAAAACTGTTTTTT.

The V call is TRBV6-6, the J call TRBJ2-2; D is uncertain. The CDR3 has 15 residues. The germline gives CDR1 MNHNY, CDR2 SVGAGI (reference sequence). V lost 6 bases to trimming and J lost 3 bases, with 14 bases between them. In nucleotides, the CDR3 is TGTGCCAGCAGCTCCCATATGCCGGACACCGGGGAGCTGTTTTTT. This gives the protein CASSSHMPDTGELFF.

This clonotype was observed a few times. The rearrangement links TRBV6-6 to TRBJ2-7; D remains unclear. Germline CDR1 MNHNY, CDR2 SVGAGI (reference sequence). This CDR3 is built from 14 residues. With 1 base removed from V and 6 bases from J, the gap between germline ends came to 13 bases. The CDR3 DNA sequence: TGTGCCAGCAGTTACTTGGGTACTGGGCGCGAGCAGTACTTC. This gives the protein CASSYLGTGREQYF.

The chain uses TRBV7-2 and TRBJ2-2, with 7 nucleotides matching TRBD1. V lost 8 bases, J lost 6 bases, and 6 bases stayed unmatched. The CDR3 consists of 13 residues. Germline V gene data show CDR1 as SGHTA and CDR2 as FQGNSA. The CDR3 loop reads CASGWTGPGELFF. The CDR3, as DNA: TGTGCCAGCGGATGGACAGGCCCCGGGGAGCTGTTTTTT.

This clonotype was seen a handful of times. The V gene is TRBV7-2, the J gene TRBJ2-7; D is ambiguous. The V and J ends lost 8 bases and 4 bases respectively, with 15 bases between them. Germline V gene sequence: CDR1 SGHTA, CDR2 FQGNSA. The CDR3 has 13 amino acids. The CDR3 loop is CASASLGGYEQYF. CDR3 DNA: TGTGCCAGCGCTTCTTTGGGTGGGTACGAGCAGTACTTC.

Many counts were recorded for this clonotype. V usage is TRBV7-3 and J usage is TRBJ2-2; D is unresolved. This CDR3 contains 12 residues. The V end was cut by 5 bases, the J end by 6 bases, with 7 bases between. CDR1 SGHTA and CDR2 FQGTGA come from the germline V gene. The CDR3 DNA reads TGTGCCAGCAGCCCCGCTTCCGGGGAGCTGTTTTTT. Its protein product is CASSPASGELFF.

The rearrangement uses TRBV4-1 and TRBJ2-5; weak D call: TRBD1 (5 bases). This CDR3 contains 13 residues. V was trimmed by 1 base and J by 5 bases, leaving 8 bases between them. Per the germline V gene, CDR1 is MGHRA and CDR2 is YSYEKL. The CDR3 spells CASSQAAGETQYF. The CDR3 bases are TGCGCCAGCAGCCAAGCGGCAGGGGAGACCCAGTACTTC.

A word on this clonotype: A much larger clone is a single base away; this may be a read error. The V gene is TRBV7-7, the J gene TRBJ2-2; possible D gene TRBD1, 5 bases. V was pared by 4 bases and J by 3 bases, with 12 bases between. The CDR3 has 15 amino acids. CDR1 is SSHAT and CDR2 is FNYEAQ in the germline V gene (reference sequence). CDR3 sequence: CASSSGRPYTGELFF. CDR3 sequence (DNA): TGTGCCAGCAGCTCAGGGCGGCCGTACACCGGGGAGCTGTTTTTT. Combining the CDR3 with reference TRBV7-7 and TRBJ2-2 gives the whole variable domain GAGVSQSPRYKVTKRGQDVTLRCDPISSHATLYWYQQALGQGPEFLTYFNYEAQPDKSGLPSDRFSAERPEGSISTLTIQRTEQRDSAMYRCASSSGRPYTGELFFGEGSRLTVL.

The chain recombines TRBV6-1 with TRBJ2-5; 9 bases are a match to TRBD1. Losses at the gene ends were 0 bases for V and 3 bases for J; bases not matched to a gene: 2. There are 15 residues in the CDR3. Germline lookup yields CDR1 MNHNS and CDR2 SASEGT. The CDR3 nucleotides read TGTGCCAGCAGTGAAGCAAGGACAGGGGAAGAGACCCAGTACTTC. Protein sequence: CASSEARTGEETQYF.

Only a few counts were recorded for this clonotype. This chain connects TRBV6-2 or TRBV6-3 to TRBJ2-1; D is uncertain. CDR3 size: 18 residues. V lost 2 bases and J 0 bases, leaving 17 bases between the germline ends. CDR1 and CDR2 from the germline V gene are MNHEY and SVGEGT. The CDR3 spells CASSYPIIPASSYNEQFF. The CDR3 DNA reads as TGTGCCAGCAGTTACCCGATTATACCCGCAAGCTCCTACAATGAGCAGTTCTTC.

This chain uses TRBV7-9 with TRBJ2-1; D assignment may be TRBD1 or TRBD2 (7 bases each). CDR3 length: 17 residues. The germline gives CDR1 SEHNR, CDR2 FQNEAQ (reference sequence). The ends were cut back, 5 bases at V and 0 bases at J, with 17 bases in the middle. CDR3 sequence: CASSPQGGSSSYNEQFF. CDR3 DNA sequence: TGTGCCAGCAGCCCCCAGGGGGGGTCAAGCTCCTACAATGAGCAGTTCTTC.

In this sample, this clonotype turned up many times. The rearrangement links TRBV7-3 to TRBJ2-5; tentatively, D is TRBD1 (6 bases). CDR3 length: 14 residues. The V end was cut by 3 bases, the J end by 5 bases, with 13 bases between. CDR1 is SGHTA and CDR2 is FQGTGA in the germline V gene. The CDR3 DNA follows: TGTGCCAGCAGCTTGTTGGGGGCCGCGGAGACCCAGTACTTC. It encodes CASSLLGAAETQYF.

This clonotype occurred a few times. CDR3 region: CASSLPERSDTQYF. CDR3 nucleotide sequence: TGTGCCAGCAGCCTACCCGAGAGGTCAGATACGCAGTATTTT. This chain connects TRBV7-2 to TRBJ2-3; D not certain. Per the germline V gene, CDR1 is SGHTA and CDR2 is FQGNSA. This CDR3 region has 14 residues. V was shortened by 5 bases and J by 4 bases, with 13 bases between the two germline ends.

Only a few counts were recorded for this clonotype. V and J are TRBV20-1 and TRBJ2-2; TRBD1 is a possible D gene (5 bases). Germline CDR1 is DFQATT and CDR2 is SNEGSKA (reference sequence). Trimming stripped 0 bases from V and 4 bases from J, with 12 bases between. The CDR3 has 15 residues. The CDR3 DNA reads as TGCAGTGCTAGAGAGGGCAGGGTGGGCACCGGGGAGCTGTTTTTT. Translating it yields CSAREGRVGTGELFF.